This T cell receptor beta chain was captured in a study of blood T cell repertoires in COVID-19. Libraries were prepared by immunoSEQ multiplex PCR; TCRdb keeps only in-frame clonotypes and omits some of them. The sample has about 270,000 clones, approximately 90% seen once. The CDR3 loop spans 14 amino acids. Germline CDR1 reads SGHDT; CDR2 reads YYEEEE. V trimming: 3 bases; J trimming: 5 bases; junction bases outside the gene matches: 6. Cohorts were assigned according to the clinical history that participants reported. Recovered status applied to Cohort 3 donors who had two consecutive negative PCRs. It also applied to those with clearance or with symptom resolution.

The sequence came from a woman in her late teens or twenties who had recovered from COVID-19. Sequenced material: PBMCs or T cells enriched from blood (not recorded which). The chain is built from TRBV5-6 and TRBJ1-1, with 8 bases matching TRBD1. The CDR3 DNA reads TGTGCCAGCAGCTCCTGGACAGGGATTACTGAAGCTTTCTTT. This encodes CASSSWTGITEAFF.